The following is a T cell receptor beta chain sequence with its context. The antigen remains undetermined. The table came from immunoSEQ multiplex PCR; TCRdb's copy has only in-frame clones and leaves some out. The sample consists of under 150,000 clones, 88% of them appearing once. This entry is derived from a study of T cell responses to AZD1222 COVID-19 vaccine. Notes on the study in general: Only five or six individuals given AZD1222 were seropositive at baseline.

The junction had 2 bases not matched to a gene; V was cut back by 5 bases and J by 0 bases. Per germline, CDR1 GTSNPN and CDR2 SVGIG (reference sequence). CDR3 length: 14 residues. The clonotype was recovered from an adult who received the AZD1222 COVID-19 vaccine. The rearrangement joins TRBV30 to TRBJ1-5, with 9 bases aligning to TRBD1. This sample comprised peripheral blood, obtained 28 days after the second AZD1222 dose. The CDR3 loop is CAWGQGNSNQPQHF. In DNA, the CDR3 is TGTGCCTGGGGACAGGGGAATAGCAATCAGCCCCAGCATTTT.